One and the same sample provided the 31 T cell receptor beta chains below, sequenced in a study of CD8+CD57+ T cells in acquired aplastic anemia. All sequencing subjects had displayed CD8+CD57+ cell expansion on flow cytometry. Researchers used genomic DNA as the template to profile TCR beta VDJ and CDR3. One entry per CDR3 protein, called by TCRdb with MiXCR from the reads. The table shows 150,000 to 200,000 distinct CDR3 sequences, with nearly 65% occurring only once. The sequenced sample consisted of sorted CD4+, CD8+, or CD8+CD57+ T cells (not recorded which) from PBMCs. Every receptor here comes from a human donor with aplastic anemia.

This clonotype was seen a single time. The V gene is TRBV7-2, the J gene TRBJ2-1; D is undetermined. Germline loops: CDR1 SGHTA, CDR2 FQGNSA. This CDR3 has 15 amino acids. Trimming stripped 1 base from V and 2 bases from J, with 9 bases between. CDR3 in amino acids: CASSLVASPYNEQFF. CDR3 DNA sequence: TGTGCCAGCAGCTTAGTGGCTAGTCCCTACAATGAGCAGTTCTTC.

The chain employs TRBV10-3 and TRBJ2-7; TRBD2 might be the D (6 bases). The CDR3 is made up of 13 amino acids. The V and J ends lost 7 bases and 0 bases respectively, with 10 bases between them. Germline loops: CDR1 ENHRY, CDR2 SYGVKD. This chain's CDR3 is CAITAGLSYEQYF. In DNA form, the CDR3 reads TGTGCCATCACGGCGGGGCTCTCCTACGAGCAGTACTTC.

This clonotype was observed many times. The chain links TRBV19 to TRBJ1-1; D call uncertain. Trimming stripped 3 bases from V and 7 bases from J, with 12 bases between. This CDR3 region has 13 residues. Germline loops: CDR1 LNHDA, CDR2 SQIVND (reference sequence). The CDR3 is CASSIWGESEAFF. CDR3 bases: TGTGCCAGTAGTATCTGGGGAGAGAGTGAAGCTTTCTTT.

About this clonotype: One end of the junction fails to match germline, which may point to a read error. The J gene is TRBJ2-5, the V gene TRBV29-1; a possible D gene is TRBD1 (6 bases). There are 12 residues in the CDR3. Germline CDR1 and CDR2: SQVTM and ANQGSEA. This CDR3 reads CNVDRYQETQYF. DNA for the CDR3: TGCAACGTTGACAGGTACCAAGAGACCCAGTACTTC.

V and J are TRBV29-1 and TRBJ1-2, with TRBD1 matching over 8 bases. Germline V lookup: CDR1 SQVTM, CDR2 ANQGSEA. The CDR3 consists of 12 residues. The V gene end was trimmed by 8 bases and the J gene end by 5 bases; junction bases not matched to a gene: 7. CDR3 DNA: TGCAGCTACAGGGGGGGAATGTATGGCTACACCTTC. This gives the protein CSYRGGMYGYTF.

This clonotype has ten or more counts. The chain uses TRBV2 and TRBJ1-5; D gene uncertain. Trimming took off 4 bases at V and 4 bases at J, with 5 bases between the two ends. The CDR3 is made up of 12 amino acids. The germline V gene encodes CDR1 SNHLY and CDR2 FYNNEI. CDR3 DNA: TGTGCCAGCAGTGGGGGTAATCAGCCCCAGCATTTT. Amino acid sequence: CASSGGNQPQHF. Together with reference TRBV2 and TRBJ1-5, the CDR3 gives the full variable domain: EPEVTQTPSHQVTQMGQEVILRCVPISNHLYFYWYRQILGQKVEFLVSFYNNEISEKSEIFDDQFSVERPDGSNFTLKIRSTKLEDSAMYFCASSGGNQPQHFGDGTRLSIL.

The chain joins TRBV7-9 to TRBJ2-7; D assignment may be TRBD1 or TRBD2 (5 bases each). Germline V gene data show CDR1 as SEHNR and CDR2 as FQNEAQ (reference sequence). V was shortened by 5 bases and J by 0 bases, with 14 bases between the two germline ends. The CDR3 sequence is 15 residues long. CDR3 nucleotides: TGTGCCAGCAGCCCGGGACCGAGGAGCTCCTACGAGCAGTACTTC. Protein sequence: CASSPGPRSSYEQYF.

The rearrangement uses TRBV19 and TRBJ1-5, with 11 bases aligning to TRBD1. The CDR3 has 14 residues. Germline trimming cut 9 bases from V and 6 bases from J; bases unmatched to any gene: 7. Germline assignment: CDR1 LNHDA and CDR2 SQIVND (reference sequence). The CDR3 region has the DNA TGTGCCAGAGGGGACAGGGGGTCCGGTCAGCCCCAGCATTTT. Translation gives CARGDRGSGQPQHF.

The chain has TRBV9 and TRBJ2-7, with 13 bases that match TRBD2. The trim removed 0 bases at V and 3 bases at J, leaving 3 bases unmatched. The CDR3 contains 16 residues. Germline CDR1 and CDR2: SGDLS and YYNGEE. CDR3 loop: CASSVAGTSGVYEQYF. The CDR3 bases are TGTGCCAGCAGCGTAGCTGGGACTAGCGGGGTCTACGAGCAGTACTTC.

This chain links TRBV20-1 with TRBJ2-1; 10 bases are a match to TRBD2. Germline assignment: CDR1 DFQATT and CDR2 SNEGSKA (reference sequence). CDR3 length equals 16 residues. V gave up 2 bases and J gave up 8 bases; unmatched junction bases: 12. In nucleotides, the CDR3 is TGCAGTGCTAGATCTTCCCTAGCGGGAGCTAACGATGAGCAGTTCTTC. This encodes CSARSSLAGANDEQFF.

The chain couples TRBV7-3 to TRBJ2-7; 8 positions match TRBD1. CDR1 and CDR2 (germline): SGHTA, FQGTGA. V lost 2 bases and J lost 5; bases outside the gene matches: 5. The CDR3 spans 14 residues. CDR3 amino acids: CASSLQGANHEQYF. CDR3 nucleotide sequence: TGTGCCAGCAGCTTACAGGGGGCGAACCACGAGCAGTACTTC.

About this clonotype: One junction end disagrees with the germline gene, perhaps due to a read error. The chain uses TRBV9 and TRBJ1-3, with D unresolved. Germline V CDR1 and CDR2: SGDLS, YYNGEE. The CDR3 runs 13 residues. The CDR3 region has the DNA TGTGCCAGCAGCCAAGATCGTCGAAGGGCGTACATTTTT. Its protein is CASSQDRRRAYIF.

CDR3 protein: CASSLDSGFNYGYTF. The CDR3 DNA sequence: TGTGCCAGCAGCTTAGATAGCGGGTTTAACTATGGCTACACCTTC. The V gene is TRBV7-8, the J gene TRBJ1-2; D gene unclear. The CDR3 is 15 residues long. Between the trimmed V and J ends, which lost 1 base and 1 base, there was a span of 10 bases. The germline CDR1 and CDR2 sequences are SGHVS and FQNEAQ.

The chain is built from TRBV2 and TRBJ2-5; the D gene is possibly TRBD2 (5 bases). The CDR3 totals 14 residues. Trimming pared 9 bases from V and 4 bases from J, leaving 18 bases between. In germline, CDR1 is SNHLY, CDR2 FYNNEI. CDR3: CASAGSPGGETQYF. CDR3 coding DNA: TGTGCCAGTGCGGGTTCCCCCGGTGGAGAGACCCAGTACTTC.

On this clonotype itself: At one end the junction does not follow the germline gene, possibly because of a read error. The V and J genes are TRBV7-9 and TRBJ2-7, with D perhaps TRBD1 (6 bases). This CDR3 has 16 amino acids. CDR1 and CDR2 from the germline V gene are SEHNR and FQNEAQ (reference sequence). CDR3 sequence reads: CANSWYRDNPSYEQYF. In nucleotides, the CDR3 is TGTGCCAACAGCTGGTATCGGGACAACCCTAGCTACGAGCAGTACTTC.

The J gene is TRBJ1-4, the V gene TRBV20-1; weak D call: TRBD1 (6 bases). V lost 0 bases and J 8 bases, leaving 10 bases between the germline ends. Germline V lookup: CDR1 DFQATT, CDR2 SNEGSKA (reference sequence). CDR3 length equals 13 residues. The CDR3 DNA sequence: TGCAGTGCTAGAGATGGGGGGCACGAAAAACTGTTTTTT. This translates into CSARDGGHEKLFF.

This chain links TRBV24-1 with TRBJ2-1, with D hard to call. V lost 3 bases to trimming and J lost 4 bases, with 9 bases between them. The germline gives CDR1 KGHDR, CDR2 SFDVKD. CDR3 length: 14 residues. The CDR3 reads CATSDATPYNEQFF. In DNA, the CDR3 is TGTGCCACCAGTGATGCTACCCCATACAATGAGCAGTTCTTC.

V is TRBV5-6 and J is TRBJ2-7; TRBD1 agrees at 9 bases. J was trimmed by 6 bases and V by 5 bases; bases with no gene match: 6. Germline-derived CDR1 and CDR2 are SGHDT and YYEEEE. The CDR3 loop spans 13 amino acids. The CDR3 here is CASSYEGQGEQYF. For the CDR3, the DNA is TGTGCCAGCAGTTACGAGGGACAGGGCGAGCAGTACTTC. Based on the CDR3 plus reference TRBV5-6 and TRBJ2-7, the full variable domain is DAGVTQSPTHLIKTRGQQVTLRCSPKSGHDTVSWYQQALGQGPQFIFQYYEEEERQRGNFPDRFSGHQFPNYSSELNVNALLLGDSALYLCASSYEGQGEQYFGPGTRLTVT.

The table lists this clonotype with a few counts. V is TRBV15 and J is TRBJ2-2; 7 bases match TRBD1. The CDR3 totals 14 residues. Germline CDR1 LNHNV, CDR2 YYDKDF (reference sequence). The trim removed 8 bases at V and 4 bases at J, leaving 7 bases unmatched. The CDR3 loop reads CATRSWDSTGELFF. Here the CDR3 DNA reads TGTGCCACCCGTTCGTGGGACAGCACCGGGGAGCTGTTTTTT.

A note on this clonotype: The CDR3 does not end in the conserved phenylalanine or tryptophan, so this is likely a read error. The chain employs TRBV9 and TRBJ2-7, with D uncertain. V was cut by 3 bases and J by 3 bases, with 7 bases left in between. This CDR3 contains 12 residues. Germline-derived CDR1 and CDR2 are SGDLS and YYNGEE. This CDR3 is CASSGVGYEQYL. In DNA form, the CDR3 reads TGTGCCAGCAGCGGCGTAGGCTACGAGCAGTACCTC.

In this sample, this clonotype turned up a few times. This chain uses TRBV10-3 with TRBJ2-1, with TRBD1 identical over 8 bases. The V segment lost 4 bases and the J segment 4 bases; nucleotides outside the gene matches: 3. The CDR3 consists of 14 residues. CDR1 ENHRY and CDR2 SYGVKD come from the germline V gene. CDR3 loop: CAISVDRAYNEQFF. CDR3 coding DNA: TGTGCCATCAGTGTGGACAGGGCTTACAATGAGCAGTTCTTC.

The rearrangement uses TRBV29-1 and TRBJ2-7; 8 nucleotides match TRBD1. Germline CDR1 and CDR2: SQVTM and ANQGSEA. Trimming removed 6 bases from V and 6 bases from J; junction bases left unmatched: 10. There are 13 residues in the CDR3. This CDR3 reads CSVDPGQEIEQYF. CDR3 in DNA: TGCAGCGTCGACCCGGGACAGGAAATCGAGCAGTACTTC.

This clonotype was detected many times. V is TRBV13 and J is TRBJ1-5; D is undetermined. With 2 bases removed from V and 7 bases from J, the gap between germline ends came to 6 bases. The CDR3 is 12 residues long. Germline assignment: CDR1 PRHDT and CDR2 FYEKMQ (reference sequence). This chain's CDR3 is CASSLWGQPQHF. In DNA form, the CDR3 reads TGTGCCAGCAGCTTATGGGGACAGCCCCAGCATTTT.

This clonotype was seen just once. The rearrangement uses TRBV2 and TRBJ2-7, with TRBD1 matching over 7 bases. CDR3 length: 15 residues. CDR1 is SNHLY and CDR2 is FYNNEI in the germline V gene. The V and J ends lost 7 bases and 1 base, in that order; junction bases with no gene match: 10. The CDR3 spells CASKYRDSPSYEQYF. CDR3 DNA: TGTGCCAGCAAGTACCGGGACAGCCCATCCTACGAGCAGTACTTC.

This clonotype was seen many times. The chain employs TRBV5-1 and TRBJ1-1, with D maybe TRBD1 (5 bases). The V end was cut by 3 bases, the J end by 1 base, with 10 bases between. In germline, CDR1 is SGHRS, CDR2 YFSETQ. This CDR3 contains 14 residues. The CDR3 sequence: CASSSDSPNTEAFF. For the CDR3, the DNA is TGCGCCAGCAGCTCCGACAGTCCGAACACTGAAGCTTTCTTT.

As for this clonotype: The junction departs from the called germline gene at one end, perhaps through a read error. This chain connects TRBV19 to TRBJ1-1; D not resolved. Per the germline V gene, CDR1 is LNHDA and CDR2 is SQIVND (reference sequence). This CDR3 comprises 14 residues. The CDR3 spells CASSIAPITTEAFF. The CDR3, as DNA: TGTGCCAGTAGTATCGCACCCATAACCACTGAAGCCTTCTTT.

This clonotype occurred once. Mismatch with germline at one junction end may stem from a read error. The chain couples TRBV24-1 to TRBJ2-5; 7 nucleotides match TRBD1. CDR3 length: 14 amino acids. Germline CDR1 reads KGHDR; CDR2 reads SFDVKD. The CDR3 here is CASSSGTEKEAQYF. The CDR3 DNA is TGTGCCTCCAGTTCCGGGACAGAAAAAGAGGCCCAGTACTTC.

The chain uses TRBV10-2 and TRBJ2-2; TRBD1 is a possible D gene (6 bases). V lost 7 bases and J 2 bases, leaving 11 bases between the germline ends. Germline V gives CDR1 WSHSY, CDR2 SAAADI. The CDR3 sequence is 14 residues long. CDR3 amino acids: CASKGTPNTGELFF. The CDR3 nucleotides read TGCGCCAGCAAAGGGACACCAAACACCGGGGAGCTGTTTTTT.

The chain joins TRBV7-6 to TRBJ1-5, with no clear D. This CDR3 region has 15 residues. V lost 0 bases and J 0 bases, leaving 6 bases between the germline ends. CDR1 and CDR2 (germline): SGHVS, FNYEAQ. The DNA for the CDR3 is TGTGCCAGCAGCTTAGCACCGAATAGCAATCAGCCCCAGCATTTT. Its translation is CASSLAPNSNQPQHF.

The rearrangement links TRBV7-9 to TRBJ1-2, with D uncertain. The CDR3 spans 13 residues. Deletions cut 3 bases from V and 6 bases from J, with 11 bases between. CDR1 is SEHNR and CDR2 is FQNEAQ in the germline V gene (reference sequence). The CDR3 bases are TGTGCCAGCAGCTTGGCATCCGGGGATGGCTACACCTTC. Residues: CASSLASGDGYTF.

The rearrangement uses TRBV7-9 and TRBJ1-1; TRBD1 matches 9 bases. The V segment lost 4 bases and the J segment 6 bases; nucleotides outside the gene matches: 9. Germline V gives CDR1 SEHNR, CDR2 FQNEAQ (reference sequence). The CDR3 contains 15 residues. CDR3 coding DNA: TGTGCCAGCAGCTGGGACCGGGACAGGGACTCTGAAGCTTTCTTT. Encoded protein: CASSWDRDRDSEAFF.